What follows describes a single T cell receptor (beta chain). Only in-frame clones appear in the TCRdb table, and some are missing; sequencing was by immunoSEQ multiplex PCR. The data show under 850,000 clones, with 80% to 95% seen just once and less than 25% held by the top ten. The data originate from a study of shared clonotypes between healthy human individuals. Terminally differentiated effector memory CD45RA+ cells were left out of the naive CD8 fraction, which was CD45RO-negative and positively selected for CCR7. This TCR came from a young man in good health. Sequencing used naive CD8+ T cells sorted from blood.

The CDR3 loop is CASSSNVNTEAFF. CDR3 DNA sequence: TGTGCCAGCAGCTCAAATGTAAACACTGAAGCTTTCTTT. The V and J genes are TRBV12-1 and TRBJ1-1. TRBV12-1 is reported as a pseudogene. The CDR3 sequence is 13 residues long.